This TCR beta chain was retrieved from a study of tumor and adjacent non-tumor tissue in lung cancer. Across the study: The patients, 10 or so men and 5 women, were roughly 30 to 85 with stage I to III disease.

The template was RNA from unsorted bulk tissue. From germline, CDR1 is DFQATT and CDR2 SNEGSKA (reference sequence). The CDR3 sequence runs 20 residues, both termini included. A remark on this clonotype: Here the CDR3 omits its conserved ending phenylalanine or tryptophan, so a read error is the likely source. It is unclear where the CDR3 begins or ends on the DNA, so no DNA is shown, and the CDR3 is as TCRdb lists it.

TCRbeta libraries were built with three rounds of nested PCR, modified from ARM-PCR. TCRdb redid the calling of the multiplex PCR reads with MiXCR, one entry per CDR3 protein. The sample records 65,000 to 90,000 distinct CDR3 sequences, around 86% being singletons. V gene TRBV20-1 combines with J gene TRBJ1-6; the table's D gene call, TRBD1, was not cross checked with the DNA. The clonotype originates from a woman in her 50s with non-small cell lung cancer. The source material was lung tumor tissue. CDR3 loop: CSARRIGVVSRAEQGPPPHI.